Listed below are T cell receptor beta chains from one sample, sequenced in a study of T-cell memory formation after mild COVID-19. TCRdb recomputed calls from the 5' RACE reads with MiXCR, one row per CDR3 protein. The data show roughly 560,000 distinct CDR3 sequences, around 21% seen once. Sequenced input: PBMCs or a T cell subset sorted from them (not recorded which). These receptors all come from an adult woman who had mild COVID-19 (a few samples of this study predate the infection). Cell type and time point are not known. The CDR3 runs from the conserved cysteine through the conserved F or W. Fields, in order: V gene, clone size, J gene, D gene, CDR3 protein, CDR3 DNA. D genes are given only for firm matches. Some rows mark clone size as missing; the rest say once, few, many or name a class of expanded clone.

>TRBV4-1|few|TRBJ1-3|.
CASSQGGGGSGNTIYF
TGCGCCAGCAGCCAAGGCGGTGGGGGCTCTGGAAACACCATATATTTT
>TRBV12-3/TRBV12-4|many|TRBJ2-3|TRBD1
CASGNRGGTDTQYF
TGTGCCAGCGGAAACAGGGGCGGCACAGATACGCAGTATTTT
>TRBV20-1|.|TRBJ2-1|TRBD2
CSARPSGRYMYNEQFF
TGCAGTGCTAGACCTAGCGGGAGATACATGTACAATGAGCAGTTCTTC
>TRBV5-6|.|TRBJ2-1|.
CASSFPAWRTSRVNEQFF
TGTGCCAGCAGCTTCCCTGCGTGGCGGACATCGAGGGTCAATGAGCAGTTCTTC
>TRBV6-1|.|TRBJ1-1|TRBD1
CASSRGQGLLLRTEAFF
TGTGCCAGCAGTCGCGGACAGGGATTATTATTACGCACTGAAGCTTTCTTT
>TRBV5-5|.|TRBJ1-1|.
CASSPPDASVYGAFF
TGTGCCAGCAGCCCGCCCGACGCTTCCGTCTACGGAGCTTTCTTT
>TRBV7-6|few|TRBJ1-5|TRBD1
CASSLEDRDSNQPQHF
TGTGCCAGCAGCTTAGAAGACAGGGATAGCAATCAGCCCCAGCATTTT
>TRBV6-6|once|TRBJ1-1|.
CASSSPEGRDTEAFF
TGTGCCAGCAGTTCGCCCGAGGGGAGGGACACTGAAGCTTTCTTT
>TRBV29-1|.|TRBJ2-3|.
CSAQGKDTQYF
TGCAGCGCTCAAGGGAAAGATACGCAGTATTTT
>TRBV14|few|TRBJ1-1|.
CASSPIGWTEAFF
TGTGCCAGCAGCCCGATCGGATGGACTGAAGCTTTCTTT
>TRBV6-2/TRBV6-3|.|TRBJ2-7|TRBD2
CASSRGLAGAYEQYF
TGTGCCAGCAGTAGAGGACTAGCGGGAGCGTACGAGCAGTACTTC
>TRBV20-1|.|TRBJ2-3|TRBD1
CSARPDRGRWTDTQYF
TGCAGTGCTAGACCCGACAGGGGTAGATGGACAGATACGCAGTATTTT